One sample yielded the 10 T cell receptor beta chains listed below, sequenced in a study of regulatory T cells in long-lasting Graves disease. Researchers made TCR beta libraries by using iRepertoire HTBI primers and running Arm-PCR on CDR3 regions. One entry per CDR3 protein, called by TCRdb with MiXCR from the multiplex PCR reads. The sample comprises under 300,000 distinct CDR3 sequences, roughly 18% of which are singletons, and about 15% rests with the top ten. Documented time point: newly diagnosed GD, antithyroid drugs for less than 3 months. Extracted PBMC RNA gave rise to the TCR library. These data were also filed under a second study, of T cells in Graves' hyperthyroidism and ophthalmopathy.

The sample was peripheral blood mononuclear cells (PBMCs), taken at new diagnosis, from a patient treated with antithyroid drugs. The receptor source for this set is a woman younger than 45 with Graves disease.

The chain has TRBV5-1 and TRBJ2-5, with TRBD2 identical over 10 bases. This CDR3 contains 15 residues. Germline V gene sequence: CDR1 SGHRS, CDR2 YFSETQ. The trim removed 0 bases at V and 5 bases at J, leaving 4 bases unmatched. The chain's CDR3 is CASSLVTSGVETQYF. CDR3 sequence (DNA): TGCGCCAGCAGCTTGGTAACTAGCGGGGTTGAGACCCAGTACTTC.

This clonotype was counted ten times or more. V gene TRBV6-1 combines with J gene TRBJ2-3, with 14 bases that match TRBD2. The V gene's germline CDR1 is MNHNS and CDR2 SASEGT. The CDR3 sequence is 15 residues long. V shed 4 bases, J shed 4 bases, and the junction held 1 base outside the gene matches. The CDR3 here is CASSVTSGGADTQYF. The CDR3 DNA follows: TGTGCCAGCAGTGTGACTAGCGGGGGGGCAGATACGCAGTATTTT.

This clonotype was seen repeatedly, ten times or more. J is TRBJ1-2 and V is TRBV7-9; D may be TRBD1 (6 bases). This CDR3 contains 15 residues. The germline V gene has CDR1 SEHNR and CDR2 FQNEAQ (reference sequence). Between the trimmed V and J ends, which lost 0 bases and 8 bases, there was a span of 16 bases. The CDR3 protein is CASSLADEGVRGYTF. In nucleotides, the CDR3 is TGTGCCAGCAGCTTAGCAGATGAGGGGGTCAGGGGCTACACCTTC.

Ten or more counts support this clonotype. The chain combines TRBV6-5 with TRBJ2-2; D may be TRBD1 (6 bases). The CDR3 totals 17 residues. Between the trimmed V and J ends, which lost 0 bases and 0 bases, there was a span of 11 bases. Germline assignment: CDR1 MNHEY and CDR2 SVGAGI. The CDR3 spells CASSYSRTAANTGELFF. Here the CDR3 DNA reads TGTGCCAGCAGTTACTCGAGGACAGCCGCGAACACCGGGGAGCTGTTTTTT.

This clonotype was detected many times. The J gene is TRBJ2-1, the V gene TRBV2; D may be TRBD1 or TRBD2 (7 bases each). The V and J ends lost 7 bases and 10 bases respectively, with 14 bases between them. CDR3 length: 12 amino acids. Looked up from germline, CDR1 is SNHLY and CDR2 is FYNNEI. The CDR3 region is CASTAGGEEQFF. In DNA, the CDR3 is TGTGCCAGCACTGCAGGGGGGGAAGAGCAGTTCTTC.

This clonotype was picked up many times. The CDR3 DNA reads as TGTGCCAGCAGGCCTTCAGGGAGCGTTAATGAAAAACTGTTTTTT. This gives the protein CASRPSGSVNEKLFF. The rearrangement uses TRBV6-1 and TRBJ1-4, with D possibly being TRBD1 (5 bases). Germline V gene lookup returns CDR1 MNHNS and CDR2 SASEGT. Trimming shortened V by 6 bases and J by 4 bases, and 15 bases separated the two germline ends. This CDR3 has 15 amino acids.

This clonotype has just a few counts. CDR3 bases: TGCGCCAGCAGCCAAGGGGACAGACTTAAGACCCAGTACTTC. Protein: CASSQGDRLKTQYF. V and J are TRBV4-1 and TRBJ2-5; 7 nucleotides line up with TRBD1. The V and J ends lost 1 base and 6 bases, in that order; junction bases with no gene match: 5. Germline CDR1 MGHRA, CDR2 YSYEKL. The CDR3 is 14 residues long.

This clonotype was recorded at least ten times. The chain is built from TRBV19 and TRBJ2-1; TRBD1 might be the D (5 bases). The germline CDR1 and CDR2 sequences are LNHDA and SQIVND (reference sequence). V lost 10 bases to trimming and J lost 0 bases, with 13 bases between them. CDR3 length: 14 amino acids. The CDR3, as DNA: TGTGCCACCGGACACTTTCGCTCCTACAATGAGCAGTTCTTC. Translated: CATGHFRSYNEQFF.

This clonotype was seen ten or more times. The chain is built from TRBV18 and TRBJ1-1; TRBD1 aligns across 12 bases. The V gene end was trimmed by 4 bases and the J gene end by 6 bases; junction bases not matched to a gene: 6. This CDR3 has 15 residues. CDR1 and CDR2 (germline): KGHSH, LQKENI. The CDR3 coding sequence is TGTGCCAGCTCACTAGGGACAGGGGGCGTCGCTGAAGCTTTCTTT. This codes for CASSLGTGGVAEAFF.

Many counts were recorded for this clonotype. The chain carries TRBV20-1 and TRBJ2-1; D possibly matches TRBD1 or TRBD2 (7 bases each). The CDR3 covers 15 residues. V was clipped by 5 bases and J by 9 bases, with 23 bases between them. Looked up from germline, CDR1 is DFQATT and CDR2 is SNEGSKA (reference sequence). CDR3 nucleotides: TGCAGTGCTCCAGGGGGGGGGGGCGATTGGGGTGAGCAGTTCTTC. Translation: CSAPGGGGDWGEQFF.